Included here is one T cell receptor (beta chain) sequence, with context. With 8 bases clipped from V and 4 bases from J, the junction kept 12 bases outside the gene matches. The CDR3 covers 16 residues. Per germline, CDR1 MNHNS and CDR2 SASEGT. This sample is part of a study of T cells in Graves' hyperthyroidism and ophthalmopathy. Using RNA transcripts as the source, TCR beta CDR3 regions were amplified. The TCR CDR3 first-round RT-PCR relied on the HTBI primer set. Via MiXCR, TCRdb re-called the multiplex PCR reads, giving one row per CDR3 protein. The sample contains 350,000 or so distinct CDR3 sequences, around a sixth of which appear only once. Out of 8.5 to 10 ml of fresh peripheral blood came the PBMCs.

Sequenced: blood. V usage is TRBV6-1 and J usage is TRBJ1-2, with TRBD1 identical over 11 bases. The source of this sequence is a middle-aged woman with Graves' ophthalmopathy. The CDR3 region has the DNA TGTGCCAGCCAGGCCTACGGGACAGGGGGTGTCTATGGCTACACCTTC. Its translation: CASQAYGTGGVYGYTF.